This T cell receptor (beta chain) was found in a study of vaccination and CD4 T cells after COVID-19. Study context: Sampling post-COVID took place a median 101 days after diagnosis (range 35 to 161).

CDR1 and CDR2 from the germline V gene are MNHEY and SVGEGT. V lost 5 bases and J lost 4; bases outside the gene matches: 13. The CDR3 totals 17 residues. Treatment of the sample: roughly 11-day PBMC culture with coronavirus spike peptide pools or control peptides (ViraFEST assay). Antigen-specific T cell expansion with peptide pools preceded TCR sequencing in the ViraFEST approach. This clonotype was seen a handful of times. Its specificity is unknown. Cultured CD4+ T cell DNA was sequenced using the Oncomine TCR Beta short-read assay. One entry per CDR3 protein results from TCRdb running MiXCR on the PCR reads. The sample yields around 13,000 distinct CDR3 sequences, around 21% seen once.

The source material was cultured CD4+ T cells from blood. The chain links TRBV6-2 or TRBV6-3 to TRBJ2-7, with 11 bases fitting TRBD1. This receptor was taken from a human donor with COVID-19. CDR3 amino acids: CASSDNPPGQGGYEQYF. CDR3 DNA: TGTGCCAGCAGTGATAACCCCCCGGGACAGGGGGGGTACGAGCAGTACTTC.